The sequence of this T cell receptor (beta chain) was determined in a study of control samples from healthy donors and cancer patients (dated by TCRdb to 2019 to 2021). CDR1 and CDR2 are drawn from the germline V gene (reference sequence): LNHDA, SQIVND. Trimming removed 6 bases from V and 7 bases from J; the gene matches leave 15 bases unexplained. The CDR3 runs 17 amino acids, cysteine and phenylalanine included. Of all the DNA, just the CDR3 is kept, 51 bases in frame from base 1. Notes on this clone: Its specific antigen is unknown. No much larger clone is present one base from it, and per-base qualities are unavailable.

The method was the immunoSEQ multiplex PCR assay. In TCRdb, the immuneACCESS table is reduced to in-frame sequences with V and J assigned. These tables do not hold every clone; where another copy was compared, an unresolved V gene accounts for under half, and the others remain unexplained. The sample includes about 59,000 clones, with about 89% observed a single time. Approximately 12% of the sample is in the top ten clones. The material sequenced was PBMCs. The source of this sequence is a woman aged 60-75 years with lung cancer. The V and J genes are TRBV19 and TRBJ2-4; the central 10 bases match TRBD2. The DNA is as follows: TGTGCCAGTAGCCTGAATAGCGGGAGGTCGTGGGGCAACATTCAGTACTTC. It translates to CASSLNSGRSWGNIQYF.